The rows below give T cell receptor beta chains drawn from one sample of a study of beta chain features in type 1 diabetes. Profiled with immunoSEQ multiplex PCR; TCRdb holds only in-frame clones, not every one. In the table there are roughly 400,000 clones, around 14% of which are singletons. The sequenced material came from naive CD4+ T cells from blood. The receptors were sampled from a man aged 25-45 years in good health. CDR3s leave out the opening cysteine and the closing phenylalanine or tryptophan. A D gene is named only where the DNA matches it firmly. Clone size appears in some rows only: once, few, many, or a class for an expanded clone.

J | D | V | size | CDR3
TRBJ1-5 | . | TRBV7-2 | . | ASSLGVSSNQPQH
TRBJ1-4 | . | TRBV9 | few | ASSVGQGDEKLF
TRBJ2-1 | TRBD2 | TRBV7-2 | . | ASSGGGLAGLNEQF
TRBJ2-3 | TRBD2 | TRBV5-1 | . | ASSLRSSGGSDTQY
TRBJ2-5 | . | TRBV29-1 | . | SANTGYGETQY
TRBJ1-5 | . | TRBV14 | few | ASSQGGVGPQH
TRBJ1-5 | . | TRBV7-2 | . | ASSLAGQISNQPQH
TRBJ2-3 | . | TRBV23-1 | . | ALPHREGLTDTQY
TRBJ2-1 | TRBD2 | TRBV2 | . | ASSGASGRAYEQF
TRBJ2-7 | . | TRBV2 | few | ASRGRQGDYEQY
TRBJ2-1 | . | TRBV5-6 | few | ASSSSPGQKTTYNEQF
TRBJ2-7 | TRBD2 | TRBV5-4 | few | ASSAPLAGGYEQY
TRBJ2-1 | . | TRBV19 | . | ASSLRGSYNEQF
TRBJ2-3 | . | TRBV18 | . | ASSPKEGSTDTQY
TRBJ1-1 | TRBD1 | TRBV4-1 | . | ASRGEGQGYRYTEAF
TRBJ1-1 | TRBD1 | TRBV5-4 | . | ASSPQGVLNTEAF
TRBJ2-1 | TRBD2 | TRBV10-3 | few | AARTSGDNEQF
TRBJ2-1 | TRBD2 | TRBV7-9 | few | ASRPPGLADNEQF
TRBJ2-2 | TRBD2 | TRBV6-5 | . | ASSPPTSAGELF
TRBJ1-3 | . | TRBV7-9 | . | ASRERDGSSGNTIY
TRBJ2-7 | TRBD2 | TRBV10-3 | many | AIMSLAGGYEQY
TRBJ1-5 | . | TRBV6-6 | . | ASSYENQPQH
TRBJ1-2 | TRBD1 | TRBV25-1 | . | ASSGTGFSPLGGYT
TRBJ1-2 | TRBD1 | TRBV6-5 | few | ASSYSGTGVAYGYT
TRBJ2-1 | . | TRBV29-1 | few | SVGRIDNEQF
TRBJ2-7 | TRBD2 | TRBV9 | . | ASSVGTSGATYEQY